Listed below are T cell receptor beta chains from one sample, sequenced in a study of blood T cell repertoires in COVID-19. Assay used: immunoSEQ multiplex PCR; TCRdb lists only in-frame clones, some missing. Of 150,000 to 200,000 clones in the sample, about 80% are singletons; the top ten hold 12%. Sequenced: PBMCs or T cells enriched from blood (not recorded which). The receptor set was obtained from a man in his fifties who had recovered from COVID-19. Each CDR3 is given with its conserved first and last residue. The D gene is left open where the match is weak. Clone size, where shown, is once, few, many, or a class for clones that have expanded.

d_gene	j_gene	v_gene	abundance	CDR3nt	CDR3aa
TRBD1	TRBJ1-2	TRBV6-6	-	TGTGCCAGCAGTCCCCACGGACAGGGTGATGGCTACACCTTC	CASSPHGQGDGYTF
-	TRBJ1-5	TRBV5-4	-	TGTGCCAGCAGTACTTGGGGGGATAGCAATCAGCCCCAGCATTTT	CASSTWGDSNQPQHF
TRBD2	TRBJ2-3	TRBV7-8	few	TGTGCCAGCAGCTGGCCGACTAGCGGGGGGGCTAGCACAGATACGCAGTATTTT	CASSWPTSGGASTDTQYF
-	TRBJ1-1	TRBV29-1	-	TGCAGCGTTGAGTTCGGGGCGCGGGGCACTGAAGCTTTCTTT	CSVEFGARGTEAFF
-	TRBJ1-6	TRBV5-6	-	TGTGCCAGCAGCTTGCCAGGTACCTATTCACCCCTCCACTTT	CASSLPGTYSPLHF
-	TRBJ2-7	TRBV3-1/TRBV3-2	-	TGTGCCAGCAGCCACCCAAGGGACTCGACCTACGAGCAGTACTTC	CASSHPRDSTYEQYF
-	TRBJ1-3	TRBV6-1	-	TGTGCCAGCAGTGAAACAGTGCAGGGAAACACCATATATTTT	CASSETVQGNTIYF
-	TRBJ1-2	TRBV10-3	-	TGTGCCATCAGTGACTCCTATGGCTACACCTTC	CAISDSYGYTF
-	TRBJ2-7	TRBV9	-	TGTGCCAGCAGCCCCGGGACACTGAGCTCCTACGAGCAGTACTTC	CASSPGTLSSYEQYF
TRBD2	TRBJ2-3	TRBV29-1	-	TGCAGCGTTTCCGGACTAGCGGGGCTAGTGGCAGATACGCAGTATTTT	CSVSGLAGLVADTQYF
TRBD1	TRBJ1-2	TRBV29-1	-	TGCAGCGGCCAAGGGTCGGGACAGGGAGACTATGGCTACACCTTC	CSGQGSGQGDYGYTF
-	TRBJ2-7	TRBV7-9	-	TGTGCCAGCAGCTTAAGCCACTACGAGCAGTACTTC	CASSLSHYEQYF
-	TRBJ2-7	TRBV6-5	-	TGTGCCAGCAGAAGACAGGATAGCACCTACGAGCAGTACTTC	CASRRQDSTYEQYF
-	TRBJ2-7	TRBV19	few	TGTGCCAGTAGTATTACAGGGAGGGCCTACGAGCAGTACTTC	CASSITGRAYEQYF
-	TRBJ2-7	TRBV7-3	-	TGTGCCATTACTAGCATCTACGAGCAGTACTTC	CAITSIYEQYF
TRBD1	TRBJ1-1	TRBV6-4	-	TGTGCCAGCACAGGGGGACAGGCGTCGGCTTTCTTT	CASTGGQASAFF
-	TRBJ1-4	TRBV27	-	TGTGCCAGCAGCCGTGGTTTGAGCGGTGAAAAACTGTTTTTT	CASSRGLSGEKLFF
TRBD1	TRBJ2-3	TRBV19	-	TGTGCCAGTAGCCAACTACCGGGACAGGGATTCACAGATACGCAGTATTTT	CASSQLPGQGFTDTQYF
TRBD1	TRBJ2-1	TRBV5-1	-	TGCGCCAGCAGCGGGACAGGGGCCGTCAATGAGCAGTTCTTC	CASSGTGAVNEQFF
-	TRBJ1-3	TRBV6-1	-	TGTGCCAGCAGTGAGCTCCCCTGGATCGCGGCTGGAAACACCATATATTTT	CASSELPWIAAGNTIYF
TRBD1	TRBJ2-7	TRBV6-5	-	TGTGCCAGCAGACTCCGGGACAGGGGCCGCTACGAGCAGTACTTC	CASRLRDRGRYEQYF
TRBD2	TRBJ2-2	TRBV7-2	-	TGTGCCAGCAGCTTCGGAGCGGGGGGGGGCACCGGGGAGCTGTTTTTT	CASSFGAGGGTGELFF
-	TRBJ1-4	TRBV13	-	TGTGCCAGCACCGTAAGCACTAATGAAAAACTGTTTTTT	CASTVSTNEKLFF
TRBD1	TRBJ2-5	TRBV5-5	-	TGTGCCAGCAAGTCATCCGGGACAGGGGCAGAGACCCAGTACTTC	CASKSSGTGAETQYF
-	TRBJ1-1	TRBV5-1	-	TGCGCCAGCAGCTGGGCGGTGGGGGCCACTGAAGCTTTCTTT	CASSWAVGATEAFF
TRBD1	TRBJ2-1	TRBV7-6	-	TGTGCCAGCAGCTCGCGGACAGGGGGGAGTTACAATGAGCAGTTCTTC	CASSSRTGGSYNEQFF
-	TRBJ2-2	TRBV5-1	once	TGCGCCAGCAGCTTTTCAGGGGGAGGGAACACCGGGGAGCTGTTTTTT	CASSFSGGGNTGELFF
-	TRBJ2-1	TRBV19	-	TGTGCCAGTAGTGACTCGACGCAACTCATGGGCAATGAGCAGTTCTTC	CASSDSTQLMGNEQFF
-	TRBJ1-5	TRBV2	-	TGTGCCAGCAGTGGCGGCAGGGAAACTCAGCCCCAGCATTTT	CASSGGRETQPQHF
TRBD1	TRBJ2-3	TRBV2	-	TGTGCCAGCAGTTCACAGGGGGCGGGCACAGATACGCAGTATTTT	CASSSQGAGTDTQYF
TRBD1	TRBJ1-5	TRBV2	-	TGTGCCAGCAGCCGGGACAGTTACTCCAATCAGCCCCAGCATTTT	CASSRDSYSNQPQHF
TRBD1	TRBJ2-5	TRBV11-2	-	TGTGCCAGCAGGTTAACAGGGGCCCAAGAGACCCAGTACTTC	CASRLTGAQETQYF
-	TRBJ1-6	TRBV7-3	-	TGTGCCAGCAGCTTGTGGGGGACTAATAATTCACCCCTCCACTTT	CASSLWGTNNSPLHF
-	TRBJ2-3	TRBV5-6	few	TGTGCCAGCAGCCGGGGGGATACGCAGTATTTT	CASSRGDTQYF
TRBD2	TRBJ2-1	TRBV5-4	-	TGTGCCAGCAGCTCGGGACTAGCGGGGGCCTGGCAGTTCTTC	CASSSGLAGAWQFF
-	TRBJ1-1	TRBV6-2/TRBV6-3	-	TGTGCCAGCAGTCCCCCCTACCGGGCTGAAGCTTTCTTT	CASSPPYRAEAFF
-	TRBJ1-1	TRBV29-1	-	TGCAGCGTGGCCCAGGGCACGAACACTGAAGCTTTCTTT	CSVAQGTNTEAFF
-	TRBJ1-1	TRBV18	-	TGTGCCAGCTCACCTAAGGGACAGAACACTGAAGCTTTCTTT	CASSPKGQNTEAFF
-	TRBJ1-6	TRBV4-1	-	TGCGCCAGCAGCCAAGAGGGTCAGATCCGGGGGGATTCACCCCTCCACTTT	CASSQEGQIRGDSPLHF
-	TRBJ2-7	TRBV6-1	few	TGTGCCAGCAGTGAGCAGGAAGGTCGCTACGAGCAGTACTTC	CASSEQEGRYEQYF
-	TRBJ2-5	TRBV6-5	-	TGTGCCAGCAGGGGGGCATACCAAGAGACCCAGTACTTC	CASRGAYQETQYF
TRBD2	TRBJ2-3	TRBV7-2	-	TGTGCCAGCAGCTTTAGCGGGGGGGCTGCAGATACGCAGTATTTT	CASSFSGGAADTQYF
TRBD1	TRBJ1-3	TRBV11-3	-	TGTGCCAGCAGCTCAGTAACCGGGACAGGAGCTGGAAACACCATATATTTT	CASSSVTGTGAGNTIYF
-	TRBJ1-2	TRBV2	-	TGTGCCAGCAGTCCCACAGGGTCCGGCTACACCTTC	CASSPTGSGYTF
TRBD1	TRBJ1-3	TRBV3-1/TRBV3-2	-	TGTGCCAGCAGCCCCTTTTCGACAGGGGCCTCTGGAAACACCATATATTTT	CASSPFSTGASGNTIYF
TRBD1	TRBJ1-5	TRBV4-1	-	TGCGCCAGCAGCCAAACGACAGGGGTTTATGGCAATCAGCCCCAGCATTTT	CASSQTTGVYGNQPQHF
TRBD2	TRBJ2-2	TRBV9	once	TGTGCCAGCAGCGCTGCGGGGGGTAGCACCGGGGAGCTGTTTTTT	CASSAAGGSTGELFF
-	TRBJ2-1	TRBV4-1	-	TGCGCCAGCAGCCACCTCGGTTCCTACAATGAGCAGTTCTTC	CASSHLGSYNEQFF
-	TRBJ1-3	TRBV5-8	-	TGTGCCAGCAGCTTGCTTATGTCAGTCTCTGGAAACACCATATATTTT	CASSLLMSVSGNTIYF
-	TRBJ1-1	TRBV19	once	TGTGCCAGTAGTATAGATCTATCTGGCACTGAAGCTTTCTTT	CASSIDLSGTEAFF
-	TRBJ2-2	TRBV5-1	-	TGCGCCAGCAGACTCGGACAGAACACCGGGGAGCTGTTTTTT	CASRLGQNTGELFF
-	TRBJ1-5	TRBV5-6	-	TGTGCCAGCAGCTTGGGGTTCGAGAATCAGCCCCAGCATTTT	CASSLGFENQPQHF
TRBD1	TRBJ2-1	TRBV5-6	-	TGTGCCAGCAGTTCAGGGGGTAATGAGCAGTTCTTC	CASSSGGNEQFF
-	TRBJ1-3	TRBV27	-	TGTGCCAGCAGCCGAGCGCACAGGGTGATGAGCTCTGGAAACACCATATATTTT	CASSRAHRVMSSGNTIYF
-	TRBJ2-7	TRBV12-3/TRBV12-4	-	TGTGCCAGCAGTCGGGTTGGAAACGAGCAGTACTTC	CASSRVGNEQYF
TRBD1	TRBJ2-3	TRBV28	-	TGTGCCAGCAGCCTATCCCCCGGACAGGGATTCGATACGCAGTATTTT	CASSLSPGQGFDTQYF
-	TRBJ1-2	TRBV27	-	TGTGCCAGCAGTTTTGGCGGGCTCTATGGCTACACCTTC	CASSFGGLYGYTF